Sequencing of this T cell receptor beta chain was carried out in a study of blood T cell repertoires in COVID-19. On the study more broadly: Whether acute or convalescent, the COVID-19 samples came from the United States, Italy and Spain.

Generated by immunoSEQ multiplex PCR, the TCRdb table keeps only in-frame clones and is missing some. Here the sample spans more than 130,000 clones, roughly 80% being singletons. CDR3 length: 14 residues. The V gene lost 8 bases and the J gene lost 10 bases, with 18 bases spanning the gap. Germline V gene data show CDR1 as WSHSY and CDR2 as SAAADI. The chain recombines TRBV10-2 with TRBJ1-6; a weak D match, TRBD1 (5 bases). Sequencing input: peripheral blood. The clonotype comes from a human donor in a cohort sampled during active COVID-19. CDR3 protein: CASLDWQGGSPLHF. The CDR3 region has the DNA TGCGCCAGCCTTGATTGGCAGGGTGGATCACCCCTCCACTTT.